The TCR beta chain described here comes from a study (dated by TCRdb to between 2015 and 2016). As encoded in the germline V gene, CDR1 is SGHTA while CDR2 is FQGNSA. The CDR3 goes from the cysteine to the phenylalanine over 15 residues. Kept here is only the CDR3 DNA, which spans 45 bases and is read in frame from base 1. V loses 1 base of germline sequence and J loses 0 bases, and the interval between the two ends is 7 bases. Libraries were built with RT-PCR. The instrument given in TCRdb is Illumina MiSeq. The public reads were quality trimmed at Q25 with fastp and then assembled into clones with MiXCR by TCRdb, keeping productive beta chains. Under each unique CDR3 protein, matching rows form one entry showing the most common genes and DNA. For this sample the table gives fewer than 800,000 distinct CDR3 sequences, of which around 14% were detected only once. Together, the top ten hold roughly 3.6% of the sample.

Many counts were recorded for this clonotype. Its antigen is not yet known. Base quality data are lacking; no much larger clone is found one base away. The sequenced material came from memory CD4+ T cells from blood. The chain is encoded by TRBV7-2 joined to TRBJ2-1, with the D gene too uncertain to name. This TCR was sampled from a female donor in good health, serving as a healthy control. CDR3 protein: CASSLGAASYNEQFF. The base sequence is TGTGCCAGCAGCTTAGGGGCGGCCTCCTACAATGAGCAGTTCTTC.